This is a list of T cell receptor beta chains from one sample in a study of blood T cell repertoires in COVID-19. Only in-frame clones appear in the TCRdb table, and some are missing; sequencing was by immunoSEQ multiplex PCR. The sample has roughly 220,000 clones; about nine tenths are singletons. Sequencing input: PBMCs or T cells enriched from blood (not recorded which). The receptors stem from a woman aged 30 to 39 who had recovered from COVID-19. Both conserved end residues are part of each CDR3. D genes are given only for firm matches. Clone size is stated in some rows and not others, as once, few, many or a class when expanded.

d_call,clone_size,v_call,j_call,cdr3_nt,cdr3_aa
TRBD2,.,TRBV4-1,TRBJ2-5,TGCGCCAGCAGCCGGCTAAGACTAGCGGGGGGGCCTGAGACCCAGTACTTC,CASSRLRLAGGPETQYF
TRBD1,.,TRBV12-3/TRBV12-4,TRBJ1-1,TGTGCCAGCACAGACAGGGCCACTGAAGCTTTCTTT,CASTDRATEAFF
TRBD1,.,TRBV5-1,TRBJ1-2,TGCGCCAGCAGCAGTCAGGACAGGGGATTGAGAGGCTACACCTTC,CASSSQDRGLRGYTF
TRBD1,.,TRBV6-6,TRBJ2-7,TGTGCCAGCAGTGGGGGACAGGGGGGCTCCTACGAGCAGTACTTC,CASSGGQGGSYEQYF
TRBD1,.,TRBV10-3,TRBJ2-4,TGTGCCATCAGTGAGTCGTCGACAGGGGGCATAGGAGCCAAAAACATTCAGTACTTC,CAISESSTGGIGAKNIQYF
.,.,TRBV7-9,TRBJ1-4,TGTGCCAGCAGTCCACCAGGCACTAATGAAAAACTGTTTTTT,CASSPPGTNEKLFF
TRBD1,.,TRBV4-1,TRBJ2-7,TGCGCCAGCAGTTCCGGGACAGGACCCTACGAGCAGTACTTC,CASSSGTGPYEQYF
.,.,TRBV7-2,TRBJ2-2,TGTGCCAGCAGCTCGAGGACAGCCTACGGGGAGCTGTTTTTT,CASSSRTAYGELFF
.,once,TRBV3-1/TRBV3-2,TRBJ1-2,TGTGCCAGCAGCCGGAGCCGCGGACATCACTATGGCTACACCTTC,CASSRSRGHHYGYTF
TRBD2,.,TRBV4-2,TRBJ2-5,TGTGCCAGCAGCCAAGTGGGGGGGGTCGAGACCCAGTACTTC,CASSQVGGVETQYF
.,.,TRBV24-1,TRBJ1-2,TGTGCCACCAGTGAAGAAGACAACCCCTATGGCTACACCTTC,CATSEEDNPYGYTF
.,.,TRBV6-2/TRBV6-3,TRBJ2-2,TGTGCCAGCAGTTACCCGAGGGGGGGCCTGAACACCGGGGAGCTGTTTTTT,CASSYPRGGLNTGELFF
TRBD1,.,TRBV5-6,TRBJ1-1,TGTGCCAGCATCGGCCTCGCGGGACAGAGAGGGACTGAAGCTTTCTTT,CASIGLAGQRGTEAFF
TRBD1,.,TRBV14,TRBJ1-3,TGTGCCAGCAGCCAAGATACAGGGGGAGTTGGCACCATATATTTT,CASSQDTGGVGTIYF
.,.,TRBV7-9,TRBJ1-3,TGTGCCAGCAGCTTAGGAGGAGGGAGTGGAAACACCATATATTTT,CASSLGGGSGNTIYF
.,.,TRBV25-1,TRBJ2-5,TGTGCCAGCAGTGAAGGGGGGTTATCGTACCAAGAGACCCAGTACTTC,CASSEGGLSYQETQYF